This T cell receptor beta chain was sequenced during a study of identical twins. Overall study findings and caveats: The models gave estimates that fell short of the out-of-frame TCR alpha sharing seen in monozygotic twins.

Trimming removed 2 bases from V and 3 bases from J, with 13 bases in between. Germline lookup yields CDR1 DFQATT and CDR2 SNEGSKA (reference sequence). The CDR3 spans 14 residues. TCRdb used MiXCR to reprocess the 5' RACE reads, holding one entry per CDR3 protein. The data contain some 760,000 distinct CDR3 sequences, 15% to 20% of them seen just once; the ten biggest clones take up about 12%. Comment on this clonotype: Its antigen is currently unknown.

These data are also associated with another study on T cells expressing NK-cell markers. That study adds: The authors derived TCR beta repertoires from sorted CD3+CD56+NKG2C+, CD3+CD56+NKG2C- and CD3+CD56-NKG2C+ T cells. NKG2C+ dominant clonotypes from 5 or 6 donors made up about 1.0-8% of CD8+ T cells. These clonotypes additionally ranked first within the CD3+CD56-NKG2C+ fraction of a handful of donors.

The specimen was PBMCs. The TCR comes from a woman aged 18 to 35 in good health. The V and J genes are TRBV20-1 and TRBJ1-2; the D is unclear. CDR3 protein: CSARWANAHYGYTF. CDR3 DNA: TGCAGTGCTAGATGGGCAAACGCACACTATGGCTACACCTTC.